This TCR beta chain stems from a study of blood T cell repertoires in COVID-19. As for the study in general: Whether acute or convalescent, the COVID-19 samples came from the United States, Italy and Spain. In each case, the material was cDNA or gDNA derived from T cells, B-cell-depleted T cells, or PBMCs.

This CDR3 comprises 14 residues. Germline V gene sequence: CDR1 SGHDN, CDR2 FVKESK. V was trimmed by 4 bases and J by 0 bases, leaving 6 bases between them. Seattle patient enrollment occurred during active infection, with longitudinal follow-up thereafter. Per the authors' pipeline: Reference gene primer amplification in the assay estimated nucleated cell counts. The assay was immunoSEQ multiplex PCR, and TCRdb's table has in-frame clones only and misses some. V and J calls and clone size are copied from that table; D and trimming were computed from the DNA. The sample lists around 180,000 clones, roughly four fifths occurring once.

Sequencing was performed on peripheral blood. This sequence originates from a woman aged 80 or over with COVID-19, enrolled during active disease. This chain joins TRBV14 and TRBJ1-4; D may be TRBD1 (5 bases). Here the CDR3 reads CASSRGATNEKLFF. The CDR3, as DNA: TGTGCCAGCAGCCGGGGGGCAACTAATGAAAAACTGTTTTTT.